This T cell receptor beta chain derives from a study of blood T cell repertoires in COVID-19. In the study overall: Samples came from the United States, Italy and Spain, spanning acute and convalescent COVID-19. T cells, B-cell-depleted T cells, or PBMCs provided the cDNA or gDNA that served as material.

In the original processing: Estimates of nucleated cell counts were drawn from the amplification of reference gene primers. Using immunoSEQ multiplex PCR, the repertoire was profiled, and TCRdb retains in-frame clones only, with some absent. The V and J calls and the clone size are those of that table, but D and trimming were determined from the DNA. Among 160,000 or so clones listed, around 90% were seen once. With V trimmed by 5 bases and J by 4 bases, 9 bases remained unmatched. CDR1 is LGHDT, CDR2 YNNKEL, per germline (reference sequence). CDR3 length equals 16 residues. The rearrangement links TRBV3-1 (or the pseudogene TRBV3-2) to TRBJ2-5; 11 bases fit TRBD1. The TCR comes from a man aged 55-75 years with acute or convalescent COVID-19. The sample was peripheral blood. DNA of the CDR3: TGTGCCAGCAGCACCGGGACAGGGGGTAGTGGAGAGACCCAGTACTTC. Translation: CASSTGTGGSGETQYF.